The 10 T cell receptor beta chains listed next were all sequenced from one sample in a study of OX40 agonist ivuxolimab in advanced cancers. Some clones are missing from TCRdb's copy, which holds only in-frame ones; the method was immunoSEQ multiplex PCR. In the table there are fewer than 70,000 clones, roughly 80% of which are singletons. The sequencing used CD4+ or CD8+ T cells sorted from blood, collected in a trial of the OX40 agonist ivuxolimab. These receptors came from an adult with an advanced solid tumor such as melanoma, head and neck, liver or kidney cancer.

The chain joins TRBV6-5 to TRBJ1-2; TRBD1 might be the D (5 bases). The CDR3 runs 14 residues. The V gene lost 7 bases and the J gene lost 2 bases, with 14 bases spanning the gap. The V gene's germline CDR1 is MNHEY and CDR2 SVGAGI. DNA of the CDR3: TGTGCCAGCAATGGACCGGGACCCAACTATGGCTACACCTTC. This sequence encodes CASNGPGPNYGYTF.

The chain employs TRBV2 and TRBJ1-4; 9 bases fit TRBD1. Germline CDR1 reads SNHLY; CDR2 reads FYNNEI. The CDR3 has 15 residues. V trimming: 6 bases; J trimming: 5 bases; junction bases outside the gene matches: 7. CDR3 nucleotides: TGTGCCAGCAGCTCATACGGGACAGGGAATGAAAAACTGTTTTTT. Amino acid sequence: CASSSYGTGNEKLFF.

This chain connects TRBV28 to TRBJ1-3; D ambiguous. Germline V gene data show CDR1 as MDHEN and CDR2 as SYDVKM. V was shortened by 5 bases and J by 2 bases, with 10 bases between the two germline ends. This CDR3 contains 14 residues. Written as DNA, the CDR3 is TGTGCCAGCAGTCTCCCAGATCCTGGAAACACCATATATTTT. Residues: CASSLPDPGNTIYF. Together with reference TRBV28 and TRBJ1-3, the CDR3 gives the full variable domain: DVKVTQSSRYLVKRTGEKVFLECVQDMDHENMFWYRQDPGLGLRLIYFSYDVKMKEKGDIPEGYSVSREKKERFSLILESASTNQTSMYLCASSLPDPGNTIYFGEGSWLTVV.

CDR3 residues: CASSPQETQYF. As DNA, the CDR3 is TGTGCCAGCAGTCCCCAAGAGACCCAGTACTTC. The chain joins TRBV7-9 to TRBJ2-5, with D unclear. The CDR3 extends over 11 amino acids. V lost 6 bases and J lost 1, with 3 bases in between. Germline V gene data show CDR1 as SEHNR and CDR2 as FQNEAQ (reference sequence).

The DNA of the CDR3 is TGCGCCAGCAGCTTGGCGGTTGGGGATGCTAGCACAGATACGCAGTATTTT. Amino acid sequence: CASSLAVGDASTDTQYF. The chain employs TRBV5-1 and TRBJ2-3; no firm D call. The CDR3 runs 17 residues. Trimming pared 0 bases from V and 0 bases from J, leaving 14 bases between. CDR1 and CDR2 from the germline V gene are SGHRS and YFSETQ.

The V gene is TRBV5-8, the J gene TRBJ1-4; 7 bases fit TRBD1. The V gene end was trimmed by 9 bases and the J gene end by 0 bases; junction bases not matched to a gene: 5. The CDR3 runs to 14 residues. Germline-derived CDR1 and CDR2 are SGHTS and YDEGEE. CDR3 residues: CATKGTATNEKLFF. The CDR3 nucleotides read TGTGCCACCAAGGGGACAGCAACTAATGAAAAACTGTTTTTT.

In this sample, this clone turned up a few times. The CDR3 nucleotides are TGTGCCAGCGGTAGACTAGGCCAAGAGACCCAGTACTTC. Translation: CASGRLGQETQYF. The chain employs TRBV6-1 and TRBJ2-5; perhaps TRBD2 as D (6 bases). Looked up from germline, CDR1 is MNHNS and CDR2 is SASEGT. CDR3 length equals 13 residues. Trimming took 8 bases from V and 1 from J, leaving 11 bases between them.

A few counts support this clone. The rearrangement joins TRBV6-5 to TRBJ1-2; unclear D gene. The V end was cut by 6 bases, the J end by 8 bases, with 13 bases between. This CDR3 is built from 12 residues. CDR1 MNHEY and CDR2 SVGAGI come from the germline V gene. The CDR3 reads CASRREDGGYTF. In nucleotides, the CDR3 is TGTGCCAGCAGGAGGGAGGACGGCGGCTACACCTTC.

V usage is TRBV29-1 and J usage is TRBJ1-4; 10 nucleotides match TRBD1. The CDR3 has 13 residues. Germline V gives CDR1 SQVTM, CDR2 ANQGSEA. The ends lost 6 bases at V and 6 bases at J; junction bases unmatched: 4. The CDR3 reads CSVSGTGDEKLFF. CDR3 in DNA: TGCAGCGTGTCCGGGACAGGGGATGAAAAACTGTTTTTT.

This clone has only a few counts. The rearrangement links TRBV6-1 to TRBJ1-2; D not certain. The CDR3 is 14 residues long. With 10 bases removed from V and 4 bases from J, the gap between germline ends came to 19 bases. In germline, CDR1 is MNHNS, CDR2 SASEGT. The CDR3 DNA follows: TGTGCCACCCTACTGGAGGGAACCCGCTATGGCTACACCTTC. Its translation: CATLLEGTRYGYTF.